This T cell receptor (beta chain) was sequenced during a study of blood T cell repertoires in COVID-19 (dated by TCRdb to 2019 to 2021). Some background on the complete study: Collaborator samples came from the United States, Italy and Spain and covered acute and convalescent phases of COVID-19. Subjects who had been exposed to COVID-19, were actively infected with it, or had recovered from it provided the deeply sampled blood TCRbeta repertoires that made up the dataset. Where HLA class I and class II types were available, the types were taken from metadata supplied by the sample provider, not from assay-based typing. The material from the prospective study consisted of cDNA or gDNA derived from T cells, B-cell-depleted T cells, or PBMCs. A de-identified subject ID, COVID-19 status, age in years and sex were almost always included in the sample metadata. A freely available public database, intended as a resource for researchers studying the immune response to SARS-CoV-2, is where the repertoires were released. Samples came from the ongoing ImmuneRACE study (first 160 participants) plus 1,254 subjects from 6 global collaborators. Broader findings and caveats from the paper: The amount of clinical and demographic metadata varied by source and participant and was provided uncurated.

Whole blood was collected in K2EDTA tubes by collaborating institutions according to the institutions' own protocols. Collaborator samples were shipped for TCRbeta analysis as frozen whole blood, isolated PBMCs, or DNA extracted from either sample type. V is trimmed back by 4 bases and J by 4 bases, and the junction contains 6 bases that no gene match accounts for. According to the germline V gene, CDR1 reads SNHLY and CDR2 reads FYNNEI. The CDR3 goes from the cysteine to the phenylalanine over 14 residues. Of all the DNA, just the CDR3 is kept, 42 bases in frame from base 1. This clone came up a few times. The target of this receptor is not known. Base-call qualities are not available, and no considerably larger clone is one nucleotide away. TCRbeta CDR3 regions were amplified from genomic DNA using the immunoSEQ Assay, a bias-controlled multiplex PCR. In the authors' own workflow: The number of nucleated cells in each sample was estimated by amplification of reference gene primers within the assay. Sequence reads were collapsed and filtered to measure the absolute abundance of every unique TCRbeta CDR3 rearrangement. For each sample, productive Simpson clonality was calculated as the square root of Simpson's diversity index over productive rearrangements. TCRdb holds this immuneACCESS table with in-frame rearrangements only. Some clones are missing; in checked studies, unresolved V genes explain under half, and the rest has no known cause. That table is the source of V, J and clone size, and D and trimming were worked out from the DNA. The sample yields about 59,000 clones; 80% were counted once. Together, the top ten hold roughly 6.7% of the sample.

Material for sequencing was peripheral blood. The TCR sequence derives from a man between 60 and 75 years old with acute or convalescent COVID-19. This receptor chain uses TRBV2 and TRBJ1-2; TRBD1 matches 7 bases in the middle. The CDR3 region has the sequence CASSAKGATYGYTF. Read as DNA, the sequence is TGTGCCAGCAGTGCAAAGGGGGCCACCTATGGCTACACCTTC.